These 18 T cell receptor beta chains originate from one sample sequenced in a study of T cells in Graves' hyperthyroidism and ophthalmopathy (dated by TCRdb to the late 2010s). Receptor amplification or capture employed multiplex PCR. TCRdb records Illumina HiSeq 2000 as the sequencer. The TCR beta CDR3 regions were amplified from RNA transcripts. A first-round RT-PCR of the TCR CDR3 used the HTBI primer set with the Qiagen OneStep RT-PCR kit. TCRdb reworked the public reads: Q25 trimming with fastp, MiXCR clone assembly, productive beta chains retained. Rows with one shared CDR3 protein collapse into an entry with the most common genes and DNA. The sample table contains under 400,000 distinct CDR3 sequences; only one count was recorded for roughly 17% of them. Around 33% of the sample is held by the ten biggest clonotypes. Sequencing used blood. Source of these receptors: a man aged 25-40 years with Graves' hyperthyroidism.

The sample holds many counts of this clonotype. The rearrangement uses TRBV7-8 and TRBJ2-1, with 12 bases matching TRBD2. The V segment lost 5 bases and the J segment 4 bases; nucleotides outside the gene matches: 30. Germline V gene data show CDR1 as SGHVS and CDR2 as FQNEAQ. The CDR3 length is 24 residues. The CDR3 is CASSPRWETKPRLAGGLPYNEQFF. For the CDR3, the DNA is TGTGCCAGCAGCCCCCGGTGGGAAACTAAGCCCCGGCTAGCGGGAGGGCTGCCATACAATGAGCAGTTCTTC. The full variable domain, rest sourced from reference TRBV7-8 and TRBJ2-1, is GAGVSQSPRYKVAKRGQDVALRCDPISGHVSLFWYQQALGQGPEFLTYFQNEAQLDKSGLPSDRFFAERPEGSVSTLKIQRTQQEDSAVYLCASSPRWETKPRLAGGLPYNEQFFGPGTRLTVL.

This clonotype was seen many times. The V gene is TRBV5-1, the J gene TRBJ2-3; TRBD2 matches 14 bases. CDR3 size: 16 residues. Losses at the gene ends were 5 bases for V and 4 bases for J; bases not matched to a gene: 6. Germline CDR1 reads SGHRS; CDR2 reads YFSETQ. CDR3 residues: CASSSGLAGGPDTQYF. The CDR3 nucleotides read TGCGCCAGCAGTTCCGGACTAGCGGGAGGACCAGATACGCAGTATTTT.

This sequence joins TRBV4-1 and TRBJ2-5; possibly TRBD2 for D (5 bases). Trimming shortened V by 0 bases and J by 2 bases, and 16 bases separated the two germline ends. The CDR3 runs 17 residues. CDR1 is MGHRA and CDR2 is YSYEKL in the germline V gene. The CDR3 spells CASSQDRGFEGQETQYF. The CDR3 DNA reads TGCGCCAGCAGCCAAGACCGGGGATTCGAAGGGCAAGAGACCCAGTACTTC.

This clonotype was picked up many times. The chain joins TRBV10-3 to TRBJ2-7, with 9 bases fitting TRBD2. The J segment lost 3 bases and the V segment lost 2 bases, leaving 2 bases of the junction unmatched. The CDR3 spans 14 residues. Germline V CDR1 and CDR2: ENHRY, SYGVKD. This CDR3 reads CAISERTSDYEQYF. In nucleotides, the CDR3 is TGTGCCATCAGTGAGCGGACTAGCGACTACGAGCAGTACTTC.

The rearrangement joins TRBV6-1 to TRBJ2-5; tentative D call: TRBD2 (6 bases). V lost 8 bases, J lost 0 bases, and 13 bases lay in between. From germline, CDR1 is MNHNS and CDR2 SASEGT. There are 14 residues in the CDR3. The CDR3 sequence is CASLPGLNQETQYF. The CDR3 DNA is TGTGCCAGCTTACCGGGACTGAACCAAGAGACCCAGTACTTC.

This clonotype was counted at least ten times. Written as DNA, the CDR3 is TGTGCCAGCAGTAGGGACAGGTCCAACTCCTACGAGCAGTACTTC. Amino acids: CASSRDRSNSYEQYF. The genes are TRBV6-1 and TRBJ2-7, with 8 bases matching TRBD1. The V segment lost 5 bases and the J segment 0 bases; nucleotides outside the gene matches: 6. The V gene's germline CDR1 is MNHNS and CDR2 SASEGT. This CDR3 is built from 15 residues.

This clonotype was seen at least ten times. This chain joins TRBV30 and TRBJ1-4; D remains ambiguous. V lost 3 bases to trimming and J lost 0 bases, with 8 bases between them. The CDR3 is 14 amino acids. CDR1 and CDR2 from the germline V gene are GTSNPN and SVGIG (reference sequence). The CDR3 protein is CAWSYGSTNEKLFF. CDR3 DNA sequence: TGTGCCTGGAGCTACGGGTCAACTAATGAAAAACTGTTTTTT.

The V call is TRBV6-5, the J call TRBJ1-1, with D maybe TRBD1 (6 bases). Trimming pared 2 bases from V and 6 bases from J, leaving 13 bases between. CDR1 is MNHEY, CDR2 SVGAGI, per germline. The length of the CDR3 is 14 residues. CDR3 sequence: CASSYKIRGAEAFF. The CDR3 coding sequence is TGTGCCAGCAGTTACAAGATCAGGGGCGCTGAAGCTTTCTTT.

The sample holds a few counts of this clonotype. This may be a read error, as it is one base from a much larger clone. It is likely a read error, because the conserved phenylalanine at the end of the CDR3 is missing. The V and J genes are TRBV7-8 and TRBJ1-5; 7 positions match TRBD1. Germline V lookup: CDR1 SGHVS, CDR2 FQNEAQ. V trimming: 6 bases; J trimming: 2 bases; junction bases outside the gene matches: 4. This CDR3 spans 14 amino acids. The CDR3 nucleotides are TGTGCCAGCAGTGGCGGGACAGGCAATCAGCCCCAGCATCTT. It yields the protein CASSGGTGNQPQHL.

This clonotype was detected ten times or more. The chain combines TRBV4-1 with TRBJ2-7; 11 nucleotides align to TRBD2. CDR1 is MGHRA, CDR2 YSYEKL, per germline. V trimming: 2 bases; J trimming: 4 bases; junction bases outside the gene matches: 4. The CDR3 has 15 residues. The CDR3 here is CASSQPTSGRYEQYF. The CDR3 bases are TGCGCCAGCAGCCAACCCACTAGCGGGAGATACGAGCAGTACTTC.

There are many counts of this clonotype. This chain joins TRBV2 and TRBJ2-3; maybe TRBD1 (6 bases). CDR1 is SNHLY and CDR2 is FYNNEI in the germline V gene. V lost 6 bases and J lost 2, with 12 bases in between. The CDR3 contains 14 residues. The CDR3 is CASRVDRNTDTQYF. In nucleotides, the CDR3 is TGTGCCAGCAGGGTCGACAGGAACACAGATACGCAGTATTTT. The full variable domain, in which reference TRBV2 and TRBJ2-3 provide the parts outside the CDR3, is EPEVTQTPSHQVTQMGQEVILRCVPISNHLYFYWYRQILGQKVEFLVSFYNNEISEKSEIFDDQFSVERPDGSNFTLKIRSTKLEDSAMYFCASRVDRNTDTQYFGPGTRLTVL.

This clonotype has at least ten counts. The rearrangement uses TRBV7-9 and TRBJ1-1; D unclear. The CDR3 loop spans 14 amino acids. Trimming cost V 4 bases and J 5 bases, with 14 bases left between them. The germline CDR1 and CDR2 sequences are SEHNR and FQNEAQ (reference sequence). CDR3 nucleotide sequence: TGTGCCAGCAGCTCGGGAGGATCGGAGACTGAAGCTTTCTTT. Translating it yields CASSSGGSETEAFF.

This clonotype was seen many times. The chain recombines TRBV14 with TRBJ2-3; 8 nucleotides line up with TRBD1. The germline CDR1 and CDR2 sequences are SGHDN and FVKESK. With 4 bases clipped from V and 4 bases from J, the junction kept 4 bases outside the gene matches. The CDR3 is 14 amino acids. CDR3 residues: CASSLRTGPDTQYF. CDR3 in DNA: TGTGCCAGCAGCCTAAGGACAGGGCCAGATACGCAGTATTTT.

This clonotype has a handful of counts. The chain has TRBV29-1 and TRBJ1-1; TRBD1 matches 7 bases. There are 13 residues in the CDR3. Germline CDR1 and CDR2: SQVTM and ANQGSEA. The V and J ends lost 4 bases and 1 base, in that order; junction bases with no gene match: 3. As DNA, the CDR3 is TGCAGCGTTGCGACAGGGACGAACACTGAAGCTTTCTTT. It is translated as CSVATGTNTEAFF.

The V gene is TRBV5-4, the J gene TRBJ2-2, with 8 bases lining up with TRBD2. Germline loops: CDR1 SGHNT, CDR2 YYREEE (reference sequence). The junction had 9 bases not matched to a gene; V was cut back by 4 bases and J by 1 base. CDR3 length: 17 amino acids. The CDR3 DNA is TGTGCCAGCAGCCCGGAAAGGGGACTAGGGAACACCGGGGAGCTGTTTTTT. Its protein is CASSPERGLGNTGELFF. The whole variable domain, remainder taken from reference TRBV5-4 and TRBJ2-2, is ETGVTQSPTHLIKTRGQQVTLRCSSQSGHNTVSWYQQALGQGPQFIFQYYREEENGRGNFPPRFSGLQFPNYSSELNVNALELDDSALYLCASSPERGLGNTGELFFGEGSRLTVL.

This clonotype was recorded many times. The rearrangement uses TRBV18 and TRBJ2-5; the D is unclear. This CDR3 has 15 residues. V lost 1 base and J lost 2, with 11 bases in between. Germline V CDR1 and CDR2: KGHSH, LQKENI. The CDR3 reads CASSPLVNSQETQYF. In DNA, the CDR3 is TGTGCCAGCTCACCACTGGTCAACTCACAAGAGACCCAGTACTTC.

This clonotype was detected a few times. This sequence may be a read error, since a much larger clone differs from it by one base. Lacking the conserved final phenylalanine or tryptophan, this CDR3 likely reflects a read error. The rearrangement uses TRBV30 and TRBJ2-7; D gene ambiguous. CDR3 length: 12 residues. V lost 5 bases and J lost 5, with 13 bases in between. Germline CDR1 and CDR2: GTSNPN and SVGIG (reference sequence). DNA for the CDR3: TGTGCCTGGTCCCTCAGTTTCCACGAGCAGTACCTC. Its translation is CAWSLSFHEQYL.

This clonotype was observed a few times. This rearrangement joins TRBV18 to TRBJ1-3; TRBD1 matches 7 bases. The CDR3 runs to 16 residues. Germline CDR1 KGHSH, CDR2 LQKENI. V dropped 2 bases and J dropped 2; count of bases not matched to a gene: 6. CDR3: CASSPTGARAGNTIYF. For the CDR3, the DNA is TGTGCCAGCTCACCAACAGGGGCTCGGGCTGGAAACACCATATATTTT.